Listed below are T cell receptor beta chains from one sample, sequenced in a study of human T cells and chemical hapten exposure. Each CDR3 protein is one row after TCRdb ran MiXCR on the RACE reads. The sample includes roughly 72,000 distinct CDR3 sequences, under 13% of them seen just once. The sample was whole blood, taken in connection with sensitization to the hapten diphenylcyclopropenone (DPC). All receptors come from a woman aged 50 to 60 with alopecia areata. Some clones in this sample may be carry-over from other donors' samples. The CDR3 runs from the conserved cysteine through the conserved F or W. D genes are given only for firm matches. Rows may omit the clone size; those that give it use once, few, many or a size class.

CDR3 length	D gene	V gene	clone size	J gene	CDR3 protein	CDR3 DNA
13	.	TRBV5-1	once	TRBJ2-7	CASSLQGYNEQYF	TGCGCCAGCAGCTTACAGGGTTACAACGAGCAGTACTTC
15	TRBD2	TRBV20-1	.	TRBJ2-3	CSAIRSGSPRDTQYF	TGCAGTGCCATCCGTAGCGGGAGCCCAAGAGATACGCAGTATTTT
14	TRBD1	TRBV6-1	many	TRBJ2-5	CASSGQGVGETQYF	TGTGCCAGCAGCGGACAGGGCGTTGGAGAGACCCAGTACTTC
13	.	TRBV28	few	TRBJ2-3	CASSLIPTDTQYF	TGTGCCAGCAGTTTAATTCCCACAGATACGCAGTATTTT
16	TRBD2	TRBV6-5	many	TRBJ2-3	CASSSGGTSGTDTQYF	TGTGCCAGCAGTTCAGGCGGGACTAGCGGCACAGATACGCAGTATTTT
14	.	TRBV11-2	.	TRBJ2-1	CASSSSGPYNEQFF	TGTGCCAGCAGTTCCTCCGGTCCCTACAATGAGCAGTTCTTC
14	.	TRBV20-1	many	TRBJ1-4	CSAFQDRGREKLFF	TGCAGTGCTTTCCAAGACCGGGGACGGGAAAAACTGTTTTTT
13	.	TRBV2	few	TRBJ1-5	CASSLPPRQPQHF	TGTGCCAGCAGTCTACCTCCGAGACAGCCCCAGCATTTT
12	.	TRBV29-1	.	TRBJ1-1	CSGFWGGTEAFF	TGCAGCGGATTCTGGGGAGGCACTGAAGCTTTCTTT
12	.	TRBV6-2/TRBV6-3	few	TRBJ2-3	CASSSPVRTQYF	TGTGCCAGCAGTTCCCCTGTAAGAACGCAGTATTTT
15	.	TRBV19	few	TRBJ1-2	CASSIDPEPRRGYTF	TGTGCCAGTAGTATAGATCCCGAGCCGCGACGTGGCTACACCTTC
14	TRBD2	TRBV7-6	many	TRBJ2-1	CASSLAGTSNEQFF	TGTGCCAGCAGCTTAGCCGGGACTAGCAATGAGCAGTTCTTC
14	.	TRBV18	.	TRBJ1-6	CASSPDSSGTPLHF	TGTGCCAGCTCACCGGACTCCTCCGGTACACCCCTCCACTTT
13	.	TRBV24-1	few	TRBJ1-5	CATSSRENQPQHF	TGTGCCACCTCGTCTAGGGAGAATCAGCCCCAGCATTTT
15	.	TRBV28	few	TRBJ1-1	CASSSPGSMNTEAFF	TGTGCCAGCAGTTCCCCAGGCAGTATGAACACTGAAGCTTTCTTT
14	.	TRBV11-2	few	TRBJ2-1	CASSLVGGYNEQFF	TGTGCCAGCAGCTTAGTAGGCGGGTACAATGAGCAGTTCTTC
15	TRBD1	TRBV28	.	TRBJ1-1	CASIAGGGMNTEAFF	TGTGCCAGCATCGCGGGAGGGGGCATGAACACTGAAGCTTTCTTT
13	.	TRBV18	.	TRBJ1-2	CASSPPWNYGYTF	TGTGCCAGCTCACCACCCTGGAACTATGGCTACACCTTC
14	.	TRBV12-3/TRBV12-4	many	TRBJ2-7	CASSLQRSSYEQYF	TGTGCCAGCAGTTTACAGCGGAGCTCCTACGAGCAGTACTTC
15	.	TRBV19	few	TRBJ1-6	CASGLAGVYNSPLHF	TGTGCCAGTGGCTTGGCGGGGGTCTATAATTCACCCCTCCACTTT
16	.	TRBV5-4	.	TRBJ1-6	CASSLTGKLYNSPLHF	TGTGCCAGCAGCTTGACAGGGAAGCTTTATAATTCACCCCTCCACTTT
14	TRBD1	TRBV4-2	once	TRBJ1-1	CASSQATGDAEAFF	TGTGCCAGCAGCCAAGCAACAGGGGACGCTGAAGCTTTCTTT
14	.	TRBV20-1	few	TRBJ2-7	CSAKVLDRRSEQYF	TGCAGTGCTAAGGTACTAGATAGAAGGAGCGAGCAGTACTTC
14	TRBD2	TRBV20-1	.	TRBJ2-7	CSASTGTRGNEQYF	TGCAGTGCTAGTACCGGGACTAGAGGGAACGAGCAGTACTTC
12	.	TRBV9	many	TRBJ1-1	CASSVSDTEAFF	TGTGCCAGCAGCGTATCAGACACTGAAGCTTTCTTT
14	TRBD1	TRBV9	.	TRBJ2-3	CASSARQGQDTQYF	TGTGCCAGCAGCGCCCGACAGGGACAAGATACGCAGTATTTT
15	.	TRBV7-3	.	TRBJ2-2	CASSADVGSTGELFF	TGTGCCAGCAGCGCTGATGTGGGGTCCACCGGGGAGCTGTTTTTT
17	TRBD1	TRBV19	.	TRBJ2-6	CASSIWTGRSGANVLTF	TGTGCCAGTAGTATTTGGACAGGGAGGTCTGGGGCCAACGTCCTGACTTTC
15	TRBD2	TRBV20-1	few	TRBJ2-7	CSAGTSGRGSYEQYF	TGCAGTGCCGGGACTAGCGGGAGAGGGTCCTACGAGCAGTACTTC
16	.	TRBV11-3	few	TRBJ2-6	CASSLDSSSGANVLTF	TGTGCCAGCAGCTTAGATTCGAGCTCTGGGGCCAACGTCCTGACTTTC
13	.	TRBV29-1	few	TRBJ1-1	CSVAGRMNTEAFF	TGCAGCGTCGCGGGCCGAATGAACACTGAAGCTTTCTTT
14	.	TRBV5-1	.	TRBJ2-2	CASSSGDNTGELFF	TGCGCCAGCAGCTCCGGAGACAACACCGGGGAGCTGTTTTTT
19	TRBD1	TRBV29-1	few	TRBJ2-1	CSVVGSSDRGARAYNEQFF	TGCAGCGTTGTGGGGAGCTCGGACAGGGGGGCGAGGGCCTACAATGAGCAGTTCTTC
15	.	TRBV11-3	many	TRBJ1-2	CASSYTGRPTYGYTF	TGTGCCAGCAGCTATACAGGGCGACCGACCTATGGCTACACCTTC
18	TRBD2	TRBV11-2	.	TRBJ2-5	CASSFQGGGLAGEKTQYF	TGTGCCAGCAGCTTCCAGGGTGGCGGACTAGCGGGAGAGAAGACCCAGTACTTC
15	.	TRBV29-1	few	TRBJ2-1	CSVRITGTPYNEQFF	TGCAGCGTCCGCATTACAGGGACGCCCTACAATGAGCAGTTCTTC
13	TRBD1	TRBV10-3	many	TRBJ1-2	CAIGTGETYGYTF	TGTGCCATCGGGACAGGGGAAACCTATGGCTACACCTTC
16	TRBD2	TRBV7-9	many	TRBJ2-7	CASSSFSGRSSYEQYF	TGTGCCAGCAGCTCCTTTAGCGGGAGGTCCTCCTACGAGCAGTACTTC
10	.	TRBV28	few	TRBJ1-1	CASKGSEAFF	TGTGCCAGCAAGGGATCTGAAGCTTTCTTT
13	.	TRBV18	.	TRBJ2-1	CASSPYSYNEQFF	TGTGCCAGCTCACCCTACTCGTACAATGAGCAGTTCTTC
13	.	TRBV14	few	TRBJ2-2	CASSQALGGELFF	TGTGCCAGCAGCCAAGCGTTGGGCGGGGAGCTGTTTTTT
16	TRBD1	TRBV9	.	TRBJ2-3	CASSVATTGRTDTQYF	TGTGCCAGCAGCGTAGCTACGACAGGGCGCACAGATACGCAGTATTTT
14	.	TRBV6-2/TRBV6-3	.	TRBJ2-1	CASSDSGVRNEQFF	TGTGCCAGCAGTGACTCGGGGGTGCGCAATGAGCAGTTCTTC